Each of the 23 T cell receptor beta chains below was sequenced from the same sample in a study of T cell responses to AZD1222 COVID-19 vaccine (dated by TCRdb to the early 2020s). The intended sense of this specimen's time point label: about 28 days (+/-7) after the second vaccine dose. The meaning of the sample's treatment or condition label: meningococcal conjugate vaccine given as trial control. The library was generated by the immunoSEQ multiplex PCR assay. TCRdb's version of the immuneACCESS table is confined to in-frame rearrangements and falls short of the full clone set. An unresolved V gene accounts for under half of the shortfall where checked; the remainder is of unknown origin. This sample has 130,000 or so clones in its table, and about 89% of those were observed once. In total, the top ten clones hold approximately 8% of the sample. The input for sequencing was peripheral blood, taken 28 days after the second dose of the MenACWY control vaccine. Receptors were obtained from an adult who received the MenACWY meningococcal vaccine as a control.

The V and J genes are TRBV19 and TRBJ1-5; D may be TRBD1 (5 bases). The CDR3 consists of 14 residues. V gave up 4 bases and J gave up 5 bases, with 12 bases separating them. Germline assignment: CDR1 LNHDA and CDR2 SQIVND (reference sequence). The CDR3 coding sequence is TGTGCCAGTAGTAACGGAGGGGTCTATCAGCCCCAGCATTTT. Translating it yields CASSNGGVYQPQHF.

This chain links TRBV28 with TRBJ2-3; 7 bases line up with TRBD2. Unmatched junction bases numbered 8, after V lost 4 bases and J lost 4 bases. The V gene's germline CDR1 is MDHEN and CDR2 SYDVKM. This CDR3 has 15 residues. In DNA, the CDR3 is TGTGCCAGCAGTTCGTGGGAGGGACCCGCAGATACGCAGTATTTT. Its protein is CASSSWEGPADTQYF. Filled out from reference TRBV28 and TRBJ2-3, the complete variable domain reads DVKVTQSSRYLVKRTGEKVFLECVQDMDHENMFWYRQDPGLGLRLIYFSYDVKMKEKGDIPEGYSVSREKKERFSLILESASTNQTSMYLCASSSWEGPADTQYFGPGTRLTVL.

The chain carries TRBV7-9 and TRBJ1-2; TRBD1 agrees at 8 bases. The CDR3 is 13 residues long. The ends lost 6 bases at V and 8 bases at J; junction bases unmatched: 8. Germline V gives CDR1 SEHNR, CDR2 FQNEAQ (reference sequence). As DNA, the CDR3 is TGTGCCAGCAGGCACGGGACAGGAGAAGGCTACACCTTC. This translates into CASRHGTGEGYTF.

This clone was seen a single time. The rearrangement uses TRBV4-3 and TRBJ1-2, with D tentatively TRBD1 (6 bases). V was trimmed by 3 bases and J by 6 bases, leaving 14 bases between them. This CDR3 has 14 residues. CDR1 is LGHNA, CDR2 YSLEER, per germline. The CDR3 region is CASSHSGRGNGYTF. The CDR3 DNA reads TGCGCCAGCAGCCATTCGGGCAGGGGAAATGGCTACACCTTC.

CDR3 coding DNA: TGTGCCAGCAGCTTGACTAGCGCATCAGATACGCAGTATTTT. Its protein is CASSLTSASDTQYF. V gene TRBV7-2 combines with J gene TRBJ2-3, with TRBD2 identical over 8 bases. V was pared by 3 bases and J by 4 bases, with 3 bases of the junction left unmatched. CDR3 length: 14 amino acids. Germline-derived CDR1 and CDR2 are SGHTA and FQGNSA.

The rearrangement links TRBV23-1 to TRBJ1-6; the D is unclear. TRBV23-1 is an open reading frame, and its role is uncertain. V lost 0 bases, J lost 8 bases, and 17 bases lay in between. The CDR3 runs to 17 residues. CDR3 nucleotides: TGCGCCAGCAGTCAATCAGTCGGCGGCAGCCGTGATTCACCCCTCCACTTT. The encoded protein is CASSQSVGGSRDSPLHF.

V is TRBV6-1 and J is TRBJ2-1; D may be TRBD1 (5 bases). The CDR3 loop spans 16 amino acids. Per germline, CDR1 MNHNS and CDR2 SASEGT. V lost 3 bases, J lost 1 base, and 13 bases lay in between. DNA of the CDR3: TGTGCCAGCAGTGACGCAGGGTGGAGTTCCTACAATGAGCAGTTCTTC. This gives the protein CASSDAGWSSYNEQFF.

The chain combines TRBV27 with TRBJ2-7; maybe TRBD2 (5 bases). Trimming shortened V by 6 bases and J by 2 bases, and 14 bases separated the two germline ends. CDR3 size: 14 residues. CDR1 is MNHEY and CDR2 is SMNVEV in the germline V gene (reference sequence). The CDR3 sequence is CASSPTGVPYEQYF. As DNA, the CDR3 is TGTGCCAGCAGCCCGACCGGGGTTCCCTACGAGCAGTACTTC.

This sequence joins TRBV9 and TRBJ2-5, with TRBD1 matching 9 bases. J lost 1 base, V lost 3 bases, and 10 bases had no gene match. Germline-derived CDR1 and CDR2 are SGDLS and YYNGEE. The CDR3 has 17 residues. CDR3 nucleotide sequence: TGTGCCAGCAGCGCGCCGCCGGACAGGGGATTCCAAGAGACCCAGTACTTC. Its translation: CASSAPPDRGFQETQYF.

CDR3 DNA: TGTGCCAGCAGCCTCGGGACTAGCGGGAGCCCCTACAATGAGCAGTTCTTC. Translating it yields CASSLGTSGSPYNEQFF. V gene TRBV9 combines with J gene TRBJ2-1, with 14 bases identical to TRBD2. CDR1 is SGDLS and CDR2 is YYNGEE in the germline V gene. Germline trimming cut 4 bases from V and 2 bases from J; bases unmatched to any gene: 5. The CDR3 covers 17 residues.

The rearrangement uses TRBV19 and TRBJ2-5; TRBD1 matches at 9 bases. This CDR3 is built from 14 residues. Losses at the gene ends were 5 bases for V and 6 bases for J; bases not matched to a gene: 7. Germline loops: CDR1 LNHDA, CDR2 SQIVND (reference sequence). In nucleotides, the CDR3 is TGTGCCAGTAGTCCCCGGACAGGGGCGCAGACCCAGTACTTC. Its translation: CASSPRTGAQTQYF.

This sequence joins TRBV6-5 and TRBJ1-1; 10 bases match TRBD1. V trimming: 5 bases; J trimming: 6 bases; junction bases outside the gene matches: 6. The CDR3 contains 14 residues. Germline CDR1 and CDR2: MNHEY and SVGAGI. The CDR3: CASSPGTGAAEAFF. CDR3 in DNA: TGTGCCAGCAGTCCCGGGACAGGGGCGGCTGAAGCTTTCTTT.

The chain uses TRBV10-1 and TRBJ2-2; D call uncertain. V was clipped by 7 bases and J by 1 base, with 7 bases between them. This CDR3 contains 13 residues. Germline V CDR1 and CDR2: WNHNN, SYGVQD (reference sequence). CDR3 bases: TGCGCCAGCACCGTCCTGAACACCGGGGAGCTGTTTTTT. It encodes CASTVLNTGELFF.

The V gene is TRBV5-4, the J gene TRBJ2-6; TRBD2 is a possible D gene (7 bases). From germline, CDR1 is SGHNT and CDR2 YYREEE (reference sequence). Trimming cost V 4 bases and J 1 base, with 24 bases left between them. This CDR3 region has 20 residues. CDR3 loop: CASSKGGFAGAFSGANVLTF. Written as DNA, the CDR3 is TGTGCCAGCAGCAAGGGGGGATTTGCGGGGGCGTTTTCTGGGGCCAACGTCCTGACTTTC.

This clone was observed once. V usage is TRBV18 and J usage is TRBJ1-4; D perhaps matches TRBD1 (5 bases). Germline CDR1 KGHSH, CDR2 LQKENI. The CDR3 runs to 15 residues. The V gene lost 6 bases and the J gene lost 8 bases, with 19 bases spanning the gap. CDR3 nucleotides: TGTGCCAGCTCCCCGGCAGGGTTTTCGGGGGAAAAACTGTTTTTT. Translation: CASSPAGFSGEKLFF.

This clone has a handful of counts. V is TRBV19 and J is TRBJ1-4; D gene unclear. Trimming took 3 bases from V and 0 from J, leaving 11 bases between them. Germline V gene sequence: CDR1 LNHDA, CDR2 SQIVND (reference sequence). This CDR3 comprises 16 residues. The CDR3 bases are TGTGCCAGTAGTATTTCTTCCGGAGCAACTAATGAAAAACTGTTTTTT. Translated: CASSISSGATNEKLFF.

The chain links TRBV28 to TRBJ2-2; D gene uncertain. The CDR3 sequence is 14 residues long. V lost 9 bases and J lost 3, with 14 bases in between. Germline V gene sequence: CDR1 MDHEN, CDR2 SYDVKM. The CDR3: CASKDRIDTGELFF. The CDR3 DNA reads TGTGCCAGTAAGGACCGGATTGACACCGGGGAGCTGTTTTTT.

This chain uses TRBV7-8 with TRBJ2-1; maybe TRBD2 (5 bases). The CDR3 is 13 residues long. In germline, CDR1 is SGHVS, CDR2 FQNEAQ. Trimming left V 5 bases short and J 8 bases short, with 13 bases between. The CDR3 DNA reads TGTGCCAGCAGCCGCCCCGGGGTGGATGAGCAGTTCTTC. It specifies CASSRPGVDEQFF.

The J gene is TRBJ1-2, the V gene TRBV7-9; 10 bases fit TRBD1. The CDR3 is made up of 16 amino acids. Germline CDR1 SEHNR, CDR2 FQNEAQ (reference sequence). With 5 bases clipped from V and 3 bases from J, the junction kept 9 bases outside the gene matches. In DNA form, the CDR3 reads TGTGCCAGCAGCCAACAAGCCGGGACAGGGGACTATGGCTACACCTTC. Translated, it gives CASSQQAGTGDYGYTF. Supplemented by reference TRBV7-9 and TRBJ1-2, the full variable domain reads DTGVSQNPRHKITKRGQNVTFRCDPISEHNRLYWYRQTLGQGPEFLTYFQNEAQLEKSRLLSDRFSAERPKGSFSTLEIQRTEQGDSAMYLCASSQQAGTGDYGYTFGSGTRLTVV.

V gene TRBV5-1 combines with J gene TRBJ2-1; the match to TRBD1 covers 8 bases. Per the germline V gene, CDR1 is SGHRS and CDR2 is YFSETQ. This CDR3 is built from 15 residues. The J segment lost 5 bases and the V segment lost 0 bases, leaving 4 bases of the junction unmatched. CDR3 in DNA: TGCGCCAGCAGCTTGGCAGGGGGCTCTGACAATGAGCAGTTCTTC. It specifies CASSLAGGSDNEQFF.

The rearrangement joins TRBV7-3 to TRBJ2-5; D is undetermined. Germline lookup yields CDR1 SGHTA and CDR2 FQGTGA. The CDR3 is 14 residues long. With 1 base removed from V and 1 base from J, the gap between germline ends came to 7 bases. CDR3 residues: CASSLIASQETQYF. CDR3 bases: TGTGCCAGCAGCTTAATCGCAAGCCAAGAGACCCAGTACTTC.

V and J are TRBV18 and TRBJ1-6; maybe TRBD1 (6 bases). Germline lookup yields CDR1 KGHSH and CDR2 LQKENI. V dropped 2 bases and J dropped 6 bases, with 8 bases sitting between them. The CDR3 is 14 amino acids. The CDR3 loop reads CASSPGTPNSPLHF. The CDR3 nucleotides read TGTGCCAGCTCACCAGGGACACCTAATTCACCCCTCCACTTT.

The rearrangement uses TRBV7-9 and TRBJ2-6; D possibly matches TRBD1 or TRBD2 (5 bases each). Deletions cut 4 bases from V and 9 bases from J, with 16 bases between. CDR3 length: 15 amino acids. Germline CDR1 and CDR2: SEHNR and FQNEAQ (reference sequence). CDR3 in DNA: TGTGCCAGCAGCTCAATGGGGGTGGTGGACAACGTCCTGACTTTC. Protein: CASSSMGVVDNVLTF.